A single sample is the source of the 3 T cell receptor beta chains below, sequenced in a study of T cell repertoires in cytomegalovirus infection. TCRdb re-called the reads through MiXCR, storing one row per CDR3 protein. Of around 530,000 distinct CDR3 sequences in the sample, about a quarter are singletons; the top ten hold about 12%. The material sequenced was PBMCs. These receptors were obtained from a human donor in good health (CMV status not recorded). Some clones in this sample may be carry-over from other donors' samples.

This clonotype was seen a few times. This sequence joins TRBV10-3 and TRBJ2-7, with 9 bases fitting TRBD1. The germline V gene has CDR1 ENHRY and CDR2 SYGVKD. V trimming: 6 bases; J trimming: 2 bases; junction bases outside the gene matches: 5. This CDR3 has 14 residues. Here the CDR3 DNA reads TGTGCCATCAGCAAGCGACAGGGGGCCTACGAGCAGTACGTC. This gives the protein CAISKRQGAYEQYV.

This chain links TRBV20-1 with TRBJ2-1; 10 bases map to TRBD2. The germline V gene has CDR1 DFQATT and CDR2 SNEGSKA (reference sequence). Trimming cost V 0 bases and J 7 bases; bases outside gene matches: 6. CDR3 size: 15 residues. CDR3 sequence: CSARDPSGSRNEQFF. CDR3 bases: TGCAGTGCTAGAGATCCTAGCGGGAGTCGAAATGAGCAGTTCTTC.

This clonotype was counted a few times. The chain joins TRBV6-2 or TRBV6-3 to TRBJ2-3; D gene uncertain. Germline V gives CDR1 MNHEY, CDR2 SVGEGT. The CDR3 covers 14 residues. V dropped 0 bases and J dropped 3 bases, with 7 bases sitting between them. The CDR3 nucleotides read TGTGCCAGCAGTTACTCCCAGGCTACAGATACGCAGTATTTT. Translation: CASSYSQATDTQYF.